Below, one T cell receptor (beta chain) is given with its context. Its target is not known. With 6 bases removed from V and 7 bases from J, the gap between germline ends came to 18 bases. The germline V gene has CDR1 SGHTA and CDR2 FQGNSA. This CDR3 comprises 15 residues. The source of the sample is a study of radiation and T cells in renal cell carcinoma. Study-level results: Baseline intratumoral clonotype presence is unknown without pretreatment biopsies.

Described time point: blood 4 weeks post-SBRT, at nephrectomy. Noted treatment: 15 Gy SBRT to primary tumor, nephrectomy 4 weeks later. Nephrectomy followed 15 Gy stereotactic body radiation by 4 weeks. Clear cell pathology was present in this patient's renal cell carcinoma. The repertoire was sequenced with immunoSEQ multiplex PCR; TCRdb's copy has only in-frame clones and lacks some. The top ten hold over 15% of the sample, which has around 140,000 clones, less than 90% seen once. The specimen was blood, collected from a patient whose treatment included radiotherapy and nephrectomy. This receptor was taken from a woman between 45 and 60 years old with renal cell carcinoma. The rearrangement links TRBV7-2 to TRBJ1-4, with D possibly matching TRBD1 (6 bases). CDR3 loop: CASSRAGALGEKLFF. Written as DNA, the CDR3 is TGTGCCAGCAGTCGCGCGGGGGCCCTCGGTGAAAAACTGTTTTTT.